What follows is one T cell receptor beta chain and its context. Its antigen is still unknown. The authors ran a second PCR of about 6 to 11 cycles using a sample-barcoded 5' primer and a J-beta primer mix. Every single cDNA molecule received a tag from a template-switch adaptor with 12 random nucleotides. Using its own MiXCR run on the 5' RACE reads, TCRdb lists one record per CDR3 protein. The repertoire holds some 1,800,000 distinct CDR3 sequences, 39% seen once, with 20% to 25% in the top ten. The data were obtained in a study of blood T cells in healthy people across ages. On the study more broadly: Through template switching, about one barcoded beta molecule was captured per two T cells, as measured in model experiments. Study observations and caveats: Measured against age, TCR beta diversity per million T cells decreased in a roughly linear manner.

Germline V gene lookup returns CDR1 MNHEY and CDR2 SVGAGI. V was shortened by 3 bases and J by 6 bases, with 14 bases between the two germline ends. The CDR3 is 14 amino acids. The sequenced sample consisted of blood. This sequence joins TRBV6-5 and TRBJ1-2; TRBD1 might be the D (6 bases). The TCR comes from a human donor in good health. CDR3 bases: TGTGCCAGCAGTTATTCGACAGGATTGGATGGCTACACCTTC. Translated: CASSYSTGLDGYTF.